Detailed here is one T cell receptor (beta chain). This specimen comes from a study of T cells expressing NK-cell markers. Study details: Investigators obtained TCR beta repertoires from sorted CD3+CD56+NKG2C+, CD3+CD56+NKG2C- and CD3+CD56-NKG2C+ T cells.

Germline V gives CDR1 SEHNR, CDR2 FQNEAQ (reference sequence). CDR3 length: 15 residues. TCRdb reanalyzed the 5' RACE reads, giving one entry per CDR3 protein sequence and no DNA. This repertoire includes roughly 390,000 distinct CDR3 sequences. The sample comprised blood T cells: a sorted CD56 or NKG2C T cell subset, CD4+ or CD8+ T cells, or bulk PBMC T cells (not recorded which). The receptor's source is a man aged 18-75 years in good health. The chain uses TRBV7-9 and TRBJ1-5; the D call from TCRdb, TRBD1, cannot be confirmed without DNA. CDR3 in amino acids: CASSLTGGSNQPQHF.